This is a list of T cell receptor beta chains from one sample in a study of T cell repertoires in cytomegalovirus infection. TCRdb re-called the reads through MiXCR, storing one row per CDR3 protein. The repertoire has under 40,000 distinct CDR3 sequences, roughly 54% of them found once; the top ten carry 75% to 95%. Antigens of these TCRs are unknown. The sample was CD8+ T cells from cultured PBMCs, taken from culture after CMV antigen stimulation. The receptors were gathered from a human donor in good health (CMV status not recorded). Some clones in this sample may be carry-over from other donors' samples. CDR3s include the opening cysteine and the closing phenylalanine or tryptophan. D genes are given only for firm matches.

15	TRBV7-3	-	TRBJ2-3	TGTGCCAGCAGCTTACTCGGCGGGGTCACAGATACGCAGTATTTT	CASSLLGGVTDTQYF
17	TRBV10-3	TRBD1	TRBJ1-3	TGTGCCATCATGACCCCGGGGACAGGTTCTTCTGGAAACACCATATATTTT	CAIMTPGTGSSGNTIYF
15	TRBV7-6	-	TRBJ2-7	TGTGCCAGCAGCCCGAGCAAAGGGACGGTCGGGGAGCAGTACTTC	CASSPSKGTVGEQYF
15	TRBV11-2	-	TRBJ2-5	TGTGCCAGCAGCCCGGGAGGACAGGGAGGGAAGACCCAGTACTTC	CASSPGGQGGKTQYF
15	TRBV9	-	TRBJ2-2	TGTGCCAGCAGCCCACGTAGGGGGAACACCGGGGAGCTGTTTTTT	CASSPRRGNTGELFF
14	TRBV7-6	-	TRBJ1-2	TGTGCCAGCAGCGACCCCGGGGCCGAGAAGGGCTACACCTTC	CASSDPGAEKGYTF
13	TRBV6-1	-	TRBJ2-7	TGTGCCAGCAGTGTTGGCAGGGCGAACGAGCAGTACTTC	CASSVGRANEQYF
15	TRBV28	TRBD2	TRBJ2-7	TGTGCCAGCAGTTTTTTGGGCGGGAGGAGGAACGAGCAGTACTTC	CASSFLGGRRNEQYF
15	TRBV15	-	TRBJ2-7	TGTGCCACCACCCAGGGGGGGACAGGAGCCTACGAGCAGTACTTC	CATTQGGTGAYEQYF
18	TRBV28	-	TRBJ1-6	TGTGCCAGCAGTCTCGGGCAGCGAGGGGCGGGTTATAATTCACCCCTCCACTTT	CASSLGQRGAGYNSPLHF
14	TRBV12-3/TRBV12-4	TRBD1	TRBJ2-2	TGTGCCAGCAGTTTGACAGGGGTGGCCGGGGAGCTGTTTTTT	CASSLTGVAGELFF
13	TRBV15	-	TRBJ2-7	TGTGCCACCAGCCCCGTTTCTTCCTACGAGCAGTACTTC	CATSPVSSYEQYF